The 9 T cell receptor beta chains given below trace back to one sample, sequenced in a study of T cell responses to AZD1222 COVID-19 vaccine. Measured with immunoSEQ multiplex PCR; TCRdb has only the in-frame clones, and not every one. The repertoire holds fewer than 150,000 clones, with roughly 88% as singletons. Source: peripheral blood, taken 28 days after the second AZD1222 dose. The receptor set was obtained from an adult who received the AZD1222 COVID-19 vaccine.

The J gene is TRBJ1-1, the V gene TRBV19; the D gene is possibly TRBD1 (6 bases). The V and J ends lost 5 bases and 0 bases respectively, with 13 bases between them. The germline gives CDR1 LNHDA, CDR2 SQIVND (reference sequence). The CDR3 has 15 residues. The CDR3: CASSALQGLNTEAFF. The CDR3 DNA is TGTGCCAGTAGTGCTCTACAGGGTTTGAACACTGAAGCTTTCTTT.

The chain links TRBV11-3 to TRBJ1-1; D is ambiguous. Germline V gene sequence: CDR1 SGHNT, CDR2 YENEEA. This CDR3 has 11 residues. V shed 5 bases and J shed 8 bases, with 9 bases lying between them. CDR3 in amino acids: CASSAGGEAFF. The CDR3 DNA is TGTGCCAGCAGCGCGGGAGGCGAAGCTTTCTTT.

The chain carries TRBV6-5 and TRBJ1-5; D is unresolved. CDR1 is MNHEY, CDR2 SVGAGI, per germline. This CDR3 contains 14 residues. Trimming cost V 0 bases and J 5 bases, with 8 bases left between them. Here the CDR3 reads CASSYSGRDQPQHF. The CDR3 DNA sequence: TGTGCCAGCAGTTACTCGGGCCGCGATCAGCCCCAGCATTTT.

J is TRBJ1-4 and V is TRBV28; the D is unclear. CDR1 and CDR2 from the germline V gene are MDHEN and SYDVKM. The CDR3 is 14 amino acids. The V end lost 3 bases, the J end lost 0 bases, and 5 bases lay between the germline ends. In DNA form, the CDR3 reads TGTGCCAGCAGTTTGGTTGCAACTAATGAAAAACTGTTTTTT. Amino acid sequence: CASSLVATNEKLFF. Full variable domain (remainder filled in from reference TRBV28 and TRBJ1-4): DVKVTQSSRYLVKRTGEKVFLECVQDMDHENMFWYRQDPGLGLRLIYFSYDVKMKEKGDIPEGYSVSREKKERFSLILESASTNQTSMYLCASSLVATNEKLFFGSGTQLSVL.

The CDR3 coding sequence is TGCAGCGTTGACCCTATGTCTAGCGGGAGAAATGAGCAGTTCTTC. This translates into CSVDPMSSGRNEQFF. This chain joins TRBV29-1 and TRBJ2-1, with TRBD2 matching over 10 bases. V gave up 3 bases and J gave up 7 bases; unmatched junction bases: 9. Germline loops: CDR1 SQVTM, CDR2 ANQGSEA. This CDR3 is built from 15 residues.

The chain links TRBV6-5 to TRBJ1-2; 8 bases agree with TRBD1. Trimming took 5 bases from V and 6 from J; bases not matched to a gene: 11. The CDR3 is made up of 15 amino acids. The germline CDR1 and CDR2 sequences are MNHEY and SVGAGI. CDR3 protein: CASSPTGAGENGYTF. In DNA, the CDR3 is TGTGCCAGCAGTCCGACAGGGGCTGGGGAAAATGGCTACACCTTC.

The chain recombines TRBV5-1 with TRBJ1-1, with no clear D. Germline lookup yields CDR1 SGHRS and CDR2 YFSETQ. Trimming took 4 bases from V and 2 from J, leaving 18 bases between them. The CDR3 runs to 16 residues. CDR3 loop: CASSQQHNAGNTEAFF. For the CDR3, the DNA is TGCGCCAGCAGCCAACAACATAACGCGGGTAACACTGAAGCTTTCTTT.

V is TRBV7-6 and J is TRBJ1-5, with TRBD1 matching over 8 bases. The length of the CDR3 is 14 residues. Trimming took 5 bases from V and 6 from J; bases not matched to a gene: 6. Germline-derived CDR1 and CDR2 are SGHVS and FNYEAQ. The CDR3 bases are TGTGCCAGCAGCCATCAGGGGGCGAGTCAGCCCCAGCATTTT. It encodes CASSHQGASQPQHF. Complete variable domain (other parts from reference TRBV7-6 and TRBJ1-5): GAGVSQSPRYKVTKRGQDVALRCDPISGHVSLYWYRQALGQGPEFLTYFNYEAQQDKSGLPNDRFSAERPEGSISTLTIQRTEQRDSAMYRCASSHQGASQPQHFGDGTRLSIL.

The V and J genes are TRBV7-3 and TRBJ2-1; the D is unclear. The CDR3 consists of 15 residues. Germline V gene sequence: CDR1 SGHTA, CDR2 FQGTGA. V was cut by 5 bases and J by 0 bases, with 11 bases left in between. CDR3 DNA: TGTGCCAGCAGCCAGGCTATGGGCTCCTACAATGAGCAGTTCTTC. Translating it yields CASSQAMGSYNEQFF.